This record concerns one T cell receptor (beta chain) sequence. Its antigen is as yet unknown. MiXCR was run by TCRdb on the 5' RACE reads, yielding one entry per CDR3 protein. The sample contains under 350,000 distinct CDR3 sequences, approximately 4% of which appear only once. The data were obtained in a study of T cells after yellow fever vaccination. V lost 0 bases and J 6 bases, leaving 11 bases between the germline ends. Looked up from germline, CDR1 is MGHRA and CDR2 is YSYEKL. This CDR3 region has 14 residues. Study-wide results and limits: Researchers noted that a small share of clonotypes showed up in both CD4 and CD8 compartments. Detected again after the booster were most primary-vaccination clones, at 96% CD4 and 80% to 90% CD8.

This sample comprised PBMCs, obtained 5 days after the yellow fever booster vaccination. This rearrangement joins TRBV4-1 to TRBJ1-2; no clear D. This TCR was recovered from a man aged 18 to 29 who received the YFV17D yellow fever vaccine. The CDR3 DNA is TGCGCCAGCAGCCAAGAACGGAGGCTCAATGGCTACACCTTC. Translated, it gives CASSQERRLNGYTF.